This is a list of T cell receptor beta chains from one sample in a study of blood T cell repertoires in COVID-19. Sequenced by immunoSEQ multiplex PCR; TCRdb stores in-frame clones only, minus some. The sample holds around 100,000 clones, approximately 78% seen once. Sequenced: peripheral blood. The receptor source for this set is a man aged 65 to 79 with acute or convalescent COVID-19. The CDR3 runs from the conserved cysteine through the conserved F or W. A D gene is named only where the DNA matches it firmly. Not every row has a clone size; where given, it reads once, few, many or a size class.

J,D,V,size,CDR3,DNA
TRBJ2-6,NA,TRBV5-1,NA,CASSSTGAGANVLTF,TGCGCCAGCAGCTCGACGGGGGCTGGGGCCAACGTCCTGACTTTC
TRBJ2-7,NA,TRBV2,NA,CASKDRPSSYEQYF,TGTGCCAGCAAGGATAGACCTAGCTCCTACGAGCAGTACTTC
TRBJ1-2,TRBD1,TRBV4-2,NA,CASSHPTGGANFGGYTF,TGTGCCAGCAGCCACCCCACAGGGGGCGCAAACTTTGGTGGCTACACCTTC
TRBJ1-1,TRBD1,TRBV28,NA,CASSSSRTGRAF,TGTGCCAGCAGTTCTAGCCGGACAGGGAGGGCCTTT
TRBJ1-1,TRBD1,TRBV30,NA,CAWSGQMNTEAFF,TGTGCCTGGTCGGGACAGATGAACACTGAAGCTTTCTTT
TRBJ2-7,NA,TRBV12-3/TRBV12-4,NA,CASRTSGGGEYF,TGTGCCAGCAGGACCTCTGGCGGCGGGGAGTACTTC
TRBJ1-6,NA,TRBV6-5,NA,CASSYDSRGASPLHF,TGTGCCAGCAGTTATGACAGTCGGGGGGCTTCACCCCTCCACTTT
TRBJ2-7,TRBD2,TRBV7-8,NA,CASSVSGRTYEQYF,TGTGCCAGCAGCGTTAGCGGGAGAACCTACGAGCAGTACTTC
TRBJ2-2,NA,TRBV11-3,few,CASSSVTGELFF,TGTGCCAGCAGCTCGGTCACCGGGGAGCTGTTTTTT
TRBJ1-5,NA,TRBV19,NA,CASSIEAGGARQPQHF,TGTGCCAGTAGTATAGAGGCGGGGGGGGCACGTCAGCCCCAGCATTTT
TRBJ2-1,TRBD2,TRBV19,NA,CASIGSGGARDEQFF,TGTGCCAGTATCGGTAGCGGGGGGGCGAGGGATGAGCAGTTCTTC
TRBJ1-5,NA,TRBV10-3,NA,CAISAAGGSNQPQHF,TGTGCCATCAGTGCGGCAGGAGGAAGCAATCAGCCCCAGCATTTT
TRBJ2-1,NA,TRBV30,NA,CAWGTRNEQFF,TGTGCCTGGGGCACTAGGAATGAGCAGTTCTTC
TRBJ1-1,TRBD1,TRBV5-8,NA,CASSMGDRGRNTEAFF,TGTGCCAGCAGCATGGGGGACAGGGGAAGGAACACTGAAGCTTTCTTT
TRBJ1-2,NA,TRBV28,NA,CASSFQGIYGYTF,TGTGCCAGCAGTTTCCAGGGGATCTATGGCTACACCTTC
TRBJ1-1,TRBD1,TRBV28,NA,CASSSSGGLGDTEAFF,TGTGCCAGCAGTTCATCAGGGGGGCTTGGAGACACTGAAGCTTTCTTT
TRBJ2-3,TRBD2,TRBV5-1,NA,CASSLPSGTNTDTQYF,TGCGCCAGCAGCTTGCCGAGCGGGACCAACACAGATACGCAGTATTTT
TRBJ1-4,TRBD1,TRBV9,NA,CASNQGASEEKLFF,TGTGCCAGCAACCAGGGGGCGTCGGAGGAAAAACTGTTTTTT
TRBJ2-2,TRBD1,TRBV5-4,NA,CASSAGTEDGELFF,TGTGCCAGCAGCGCCGGGACAGAGGACGGGGAGCTGTTTTTT
TRBJ1-2,NA,TRBV9,NA,CASSVATGNYGYTF,TGTGCCAGCAGCGTAGCTACAGGGAACTATGGCTACACCTTC
TRBJ2-3,TRBD2,TRBV2,few,CASNRGLAGGDTQYF,TGTGCCAGCAATAGGGGTCTAGCGGGAGGGGATACGCAGTATTTT
TRBJ1-2,TRBD1,TRBV9,NA,CASSGRQGNYGYTF,TGTGCCAGCAGCGGACGACAGGGAAACTATGGCTACACCTTC
TRBJ2-7,NA,TRBV10-3,NA,CAITRTQGYEQYF,TGTGCCATAACGAGAACACAGGGCTACGAGCAGTACTTC
TRBJ2-7,TRBD2,TRBV5-4,NA,CASSTGLAFYEQYF,TGTGCCAGCAGCACCGGACTAGCGTTCTACGAGCAGTACTTC
TRBJ2-3,TRBD2,TRBV15,NA,CATTGQRGPYTQYF,TGTGCCACCACGGGCCAGCGGGGGCCCTATACGCAGTATTTT
TRBJ2-1,TRBD1,TRBV10-3,few,CVIRQGAGEQFF,TGTGTTATACGACAGGGGGCGGGTGAGCAGTTCTTC
TRBJ2-2,TRBD2,TRBV7-2,NA,CASSLGLAGTGELFF,TGTGCCAGCAGCTTGGGGCTAGCGGGTACCGGGGAGCTGTTTTTT
TRBJ1-3,TRBD1,TRBV18,NA,CASSPNQGQGARGNTIYF,TGTGCCAGCTCACCAAATCAGGGACAGGGGGCGCGAGGAAACACCATATATTTT
TRBJ2-6,TRBD1,TRBV7-3,NA,CASSSLGTGTNVLTF,TGTGCCAGCAGCTCCCTAGGGACAGGGACTAACGTCCTGACTTTC
TRBJ1-1,NA,TRBV5-1,NA,CASSPGQGEAFF,TGCGCCAGCAGCCCGGGTCAGGGCGAAGCTTTCTTT
TRBJ1-2,NA,TRBV5-1,NA,CASSLGGGQGGYTF,TGCGCCAGCAGCTTGGGCGGCGGCCAAGGAGGCTACACCTTC
TRBJ1-6,NA,TRBV6-5,once,CASSYSNGRGSSPLHF,TGTGCCAGCAGTTACTCGAATGGGAGGGGGTCATCACCCCTCCACTTT
TRBJ2-7,TRBD1,TRBV3-1/TRBV3-2,NA,CASSQDLGGRLFEQYF,TGTGCCAGCAGCCAAGATCTAGGGGGCCGGCTTTTTGAGCAGTACTTC
TRBJ1-6,NA,TRBV19,NA,CASSINSGRGKRNSPLHF,TGTGCCAGTAGTATCAATTCTGGCCGGGGTAAGCGTAATTCACCCCTCCACTTT
TRBJ2-1,TRBD2,TRBV4-1,NA,CASSQDRLAGGSNSEQFF,TGCGCCAGCAGCCAAGATCGTTTGGCGGGAGGGAGTAATAGTGAGCAGTTCTTC
TRBJ1-2,NA,TRBV6-5,once,CASSYSGRADGYTF,TGTGCCAGCAGTTACTCGGGCAGGGCCGATGGCTACACCTTC
TRBJ2-2,TRBD1,TRBV7-7,NA,CASSSPGTGGVGELFF,TGTGCTAGCAGCTCGCCCGGGACAGGGGGGGTCGGGGAGCTGTTTTTT
TRBJ2-3,NA,TRBV5-1,NA,CASSKGEDTQYF,TGCGCCAGCAGCAAAGGGGAAGATACGCAGTATTTT
TRBJ1-1,NA,TRBV6-5,NA,CASFNTAWNTEAFF,TGTGCCAGCTTTAATACAGCTTGGAACACTGAAGCTTTCTTT
TRBJ1-6,NA,TRBV5-1,NA,CASSLWQDNSPLHF,TGCGCCAGCAGCTTGTGGCAGGATAATTCACCCCTCCACTTT
TRBJ2-3,TRBD2,TRBV28,NA,CASSSLAGGVDTQYF,TGTGCCAGCAGTTCTCTAGCGGGAGGTGTAGATACGCAGTATTTT